The 9 T cell receptor beta chains listed next were all sequenced from one sample in a study of T-cell memory formation after mild COVID-19. Via MiXCR, TCRdb re-called the 5' RACE reads, giving one row per CDR3 protein. Of 150,000 to 200,000 distinct CDR3 sequences in the sample, 13% to 15% are singletons; the top ten hold 13% to 15%. The sample was PBMCs or a T cell subset sorted from them (not recorded which). The source is an adult woman who had mild COVID-19 (a few samples of this study predate the infection). Cell type and time point are not known.

The V gene is TRBV15, the J gene TRBJ1-2; a possible D gene is TRBD1 (6 bases). Trimming left V 3 bases short and J 8 bases short, with 16 bases between. Germline V gene data show CDR1 as LNHNV and CDR2 as YYDKDF (reference sequence). The CDR3 extends over 14 amino acids. CDR3 region: CATSREGGAFGYTF. CDR3 in DNA: TGTGCCACCAGCAGGGAAGGGGGGGCGTTCGGCTACACCTTC.

The chain employs TRBV4-1 and TRBJ2-1, with D possibly being TRBD1 (5 bases). V lost 1 base to trimming and J lost 1 base, with 11 bases between them. CDR1 is MGHRA, CDR2 YSYEKL, per germline. The CDR3 has 16 residues. The CDR3 region has the DNA TGCGCCAGCAGCCAAGGCAGGGCTTTTTCCTACAATGAGCAGTTCTTC. The encoded protein is CASSQGRAFSYNEQFF.

The V call is TRBV11-3, the J call TRBJ1-1; maybe TRBD1 (6 bases). The length of the CDR3 is 14 residues. CDR1 is SGHNT, CDR2 YENEEA, per germline. V gave up 5 bases and J gave up 3 bases, with 13 bases separating them. CDR3 in amino acids: CASSKTGRDTEAFF. In nucleotides, the CDR3 is TGTGCCAGCAGCAAAACAGGGAGGGACACTGAAGCTTTCTTT.

This clonotype was recorded a few times. The chain links TRBV20-1 to TRBJ2-1, with 11 positions matching TRBD2. This CDR3 has 14 residues. V shed 6 bases and J 4 bases; nucleotides not matched to a gene: 5. The germline V gene encodes CDR1 DFQATT and CDR2 SNEGSKA (reference sequence). The CDR3 sequence: CSALAGGLYNEQFF. The CDR3 DNA is TGCAGTGCCTTAGCGGGAGGGCTATACAATGAGCAGTTCTTC.

The CDR3 is CSAVLLKDENEKLFF. The CDR3, as DNA: TGCAGTGCCGTTCTGCTGAAGGACGAGAATGAAAAACTGTTTTTT. The V call is TRBV20-1, the J call TRBJ1-4, with unresolved D. CDR1 is DFQATT and CDR2 is SNEGSKA in the germline V gene (reference sequence). The CDR3 has 15 amino acids. Trimming shortened V by 6 bases and J by 5 bases, and 19 bases separated the two germline ends.

This clonotype was recorded a few times. This chain joins TRBV5-4 and TRBJ2-3, with 11 positions matching TRBD2. The CDR3 has 15 amino acids. The V segment lost 5 bases and the J segment 4 bases; nucleotides outside the gene matches: 6. CDR1 and CDR2 (germline): SGHNT, YYREEE (reference sequence). The CDR3, as DNA: TGTGCCAGCAGTCCTAGCGGGGGGCAAGCAGATACGCAGTATTTT. Its protein is CASSPSGGQADTQYF.

This clonotype was observed a handful of times. The chain uses TRBV12-3 or TRBV12-4 and TRBJ1-2; D not resolved. The CDR3 runs to 13 residues. Trimming cost V 4 bases and J 7 bases, with 13 bases left between them. CDR3 sequence reads: CASSYQASGGYTF. CDR3 bases: TGTGCCAGCAGTTACCAGGCTTCTGGTGGCTACACCTTC.

The chain is built from TRBV4-2 and TRBJ2-1; 7 bases map to TRBD2. The length of the CDR3 is 16 residues. Germline CDR1 LGHNA, CDR2 YNFKEQ. V trimming: 3 bases; J trimming: 8 bases; junction bases outside the gene matches: 13. CDR3 DNA: TGTGCCAGCAGCCATCTCCTGGCGGGAGCCATAGATGAGCAGTTCTTC. This sequence encodes CASSHLLAGAIDEQFF.

The chain employs TRBV5-1 and TRBJ1-2; no reliable D call. The CDR3 is 14 amino acids. Trimming removed 0 bases from V and 1 base from J, with 7 bases in between. The germline V gene has CDR1 SGHRS and CDR2 YFSETQ. CDR3 nucleotide sequence: TGCGCCAGCAGCTTGGGACGACTTAACTATGGCTACACCTTC. This gives the protein CASSLGRLNYGYTF.